The sequence of this TCR beta chain was determined in a study of T cell changes during pregnancy in multiple sclerosis. Profiling relied on immunoSEQ multiplex PCR, and the TCRdb table lists in-frame clones only, not all of them. This sample has 50,000 to 80,000 clones, with more than 85% found just once. This clone was seen a single time. V was pared by 5 bases and J by 4 bases, with 9 bases of the junction left unmatched. The CDR3 covers 17 residues. CDR1 is SGHVS, CDR2 FNYEAQ, per germline. The clonotype comes from a female donor with multiple sclerosis, enrolled in a pregnancy study. This specimen was CD8+ T cells from peripheral blood mononuclear cells, taken before pregnancy. This chain links TRBV7-6 with TRBJ2-3; 13 bases fit TRBD2. The CDR3 is CASSATSGGVVSDTQYF. DNA of the CDR3: TGTGCCAGCAGCGCAACTAGCGGGGGGGTGGTCTCAGATACGCAGTATTTT.